This T cell receptor (beta chain) was identified in a study of T-cell reconstitution after alpha-beta-depleted transplantation in children. Preparation of the TCRbeta library was carried out with unique molecular identifiers. TCRdb independently ran MiXCR on the PCR reads; one entry per CDR3 protein. This sample has fewer than 750,000 distinct CDR3 sequences, with 23% found just once. Notes on the study in general: T cells produced anew were the main source of T-cell counts and diversity one year after transplant. Reportedly, only several hundred clones from non-depleted graft cells drove alpha-beta T-cell counts at about two months.

V lost 8 bases to trimming and J lost 0 bases, with 11 bases between them. CDR1 WSHSY and CDR2 SAAADI come from the germline V gene. CDR3 length: 14 residues. This clonotype was seen a few times. The antigen is unknown. The J gene is TRBJ1-5, the V gene TRBV10-2; no clear D gene. Sequencing used PBMCs, mostly from graft donor cells, obtained 360 days after TCRalphabeta/CD19-depleted stem cell transplant. This TCR was recovered from a boy younger than two who had a stem cell transplant for acute myeloid leukemia, so the T cells may come from the graft donor. CDR3 DNA sequence: TGCGCCAGCTCCCCGGTTGGTAGCAATCAGCCCCAGCATTTT. This gives the protein CASSPVGSNQPQHF.